This entry lists 17 T cell receptor beta chains sequenced from one sample in a study of CD8 T cells in ankylosing spondylitis. TCRdb analysed the 5' RACE reads with MiXCR anew, one entry per CDR3 protein. The repertoire includes about 130,000 distinct CDR3 sequences, about a tenth of them detected once, and 2.5% to 3.5% sits in the top ten. The sample comprised blood, either unsorted or a sorted T cell fraction (not recorded which). The receptors derive from a male donor with ankylosing spondylitis or in good health (not recorded which).

This clonotype was seen many times. CDR3 region: CASSLAHDEQFF. The CDR3 DNA sequence: TGTGCCAGCAGCTTAGCGCATGATGAGCAGTTCTTC. This chain uses TRBV7-2 with TRBJ2-1; D is unresolved. The germline V gene encodes CDR1 SGHTA and CDR2 FQGNSA. The V gene lost 0 bases and the J gene lost 8 bases, with 5 bases spanning the gap. This CDR3 region has 12 residues.

This clonotype was seen repeatedly, ten times or more. The gene calls are TRBV20-1 and TRBJ2-1; 9 nucleotides match TRBD2. Germline lookup yields CDR1 DFQATT and CDR2 SNEGSKA (reference sequence). The CDR3 extends over 16 amino acids. V dropped 3 bases and J dropped 8; count of bases not matched to a gene: 14. The CDR3 bases are TGCAGTGCTAGTGGTCTTACGGGACTAGCAAACGATGAGCAGTTCTTC. It yields the protein CSASGLTGLANDEQFF.

This clonotype was counted at least ten times. This chain uses TRBV2 with TRBJ1-5; D perhaps matches TRBD1 (5 bases). Germline V lookup: CDR1 SNHLY, CDR2 FYNNEI. CDR3 length: 13 residues. Trimming cost V 5 bases and J 6 bases, with 11 bases left between them. The CDR3 loop is CASSQGDGQPQHF. For the CDR3, the DNA is TGTGCCAGCAGTCAGGGTGACGGTCAGCCCCAGCATTTT.

There are many counts of this clonotype. This sequence joins TRBV20-1 and TRBJ2-7; no clear D gene. Trimming left V 1 base short and J 9 bases short, with 22 bases between. The V gene's germline CDR1 is DFQATT and CDR2 SNEGSKA (reference sequence). The CDR3 runs to 15 residues. CDR3 region: CSARAMDPIPTGQYF. The DNA of the CDR3 is TGCAGTGCTAGAGCGATGGACCCCATCCCTACGGGGCAGTACTTC.

A word on this clonotype: A much larger clone sits a single nucleotide away, making a read error possible. The V gene is TRBV20-1, the J gene TRBJ2-1; D not certain. The CDR3 loop spans 11 amino acids. The germline V gene has CDR1 DFQATT and CDR2 SNEGSKA (reference sequence). CDR3 coding DNA: TGCAGTGCTCAGACTTACGATGAGCAGTTATTC. Protein: CSAQTYDEQLF.

This clonotype showed up many times. The chain uses TRBV12-3 or TRBV12-4 and TRBJ2-1; 7 bases map to TRBD1. The V segment lost 6 bases and the J segment 9 bases; nucleotides outside the gene matches: 11. The CDR3 has 14 amino acids. CDR3 DNA sequence: TGTGCCAGCAGACAAGAGACAGGGCAGCGTGAGCAGTTCTTC. Translation gives CASRQETGQREQFF.

This clonotype was counted between two and nine times. The V gene is TRBV7-6, the J gene TRBJ2-2; TRBD1 matches 9 bases. V lost 4 bases and J lost 4; bases outside the gene matches: 7. Germline values: CDR1 SGHVS, CDR2 FNYEAQ. The CDR3 extends over 16 amino acids. The CDR3 loop is CASSSGQGKGTGELFF. The CDR3 region has the DNA TGTGCCAGCAGCTCCGGACAGGGGAAAGGCACCGGGGAGCTGTTTTTT.

This clonotype was observed at least ten times. The CDR3: CASSQGQSYNSPLHF. The CDR3 nucleotides read TGTGCCAGCAGCCAAGGGCAGTCCTATAATTCACCCCTCCACTTT. V is TRBV4-2 and J is TRBJ1-6; D not certain. Germline CDR1 LGHNA, CDR2 YNFKEQ. V gave up 1 base and J gave up 1 base, with 5 bases separating them. This CDR3 is 15 amino acids long.

With respect to this clonotype: A read error may be the cause here, since a much bigger clone is one base away. This rearrangement joins TRBV20-1 to TRBJ2-3; tentative D call: TRBD2 (5 bases). The CDR3 extends over 16 amino acids. The germline V gene has CDR1 DFQATT and CDR2 SNEGSKA (reference sequence). V dropped 2 bases and J dropped 0 bases, with 15 bases sitting between them. The CDR3 DNA is TGCAGTGCTAGAAGTTCTGACTACGCTAGCACAGATACGCAGTATTTT. This codes for CSARSSDYASTDTQYF.

Many counts were recorded for this clonotype. This chain connects TRBV29-1 to TRBJ2-7; maybe TRBD2 (6 bases). The CDR3 has 12 residues. The V gene lost 5 bases and the J gene lost 1 base, with 9 bases spanning the gap. The germline gives CDR1 SQVTM, CDR2 ANQGSEA. The chain's CDR3 is CSVTRGSYEQYF. As DNA, the CDR3 is TGCAGCGTTACGCGGGGATCCTACGAGCAGTACTTC.

This clonotype was seen more than once but under ten times. The CDR3 here is CATSRGVQGRMNIQYF. Written as DNA, the CDR3 is TGTGCCACCAGCAGGGGGGTTCAGGGGAGGATGAACATTCAGTACTTC. V and J are TRBV15 and TRBJ2-4; D may match TRBD1 or TRBD2 (6 bases each). CDR3 length: 16 residues. Between the trimmed V and J ends, which lost 3 bases and 7 bases, there was a span of 19 bases. CDR1 is LNHNV and CDR2 is YYDKDF in the germline V gene (reference sequence).

In this sample, this clonotype turned up many times. The J gene is TRBJ2-6, the V gene TRBV20-1, with 7 bases aligning to TRBD1. Trimming removed 5 bases from V and 0 bases from J; junction bases left unmatched: 13. CDR1 and CDR2 (germline): DFQATT, SNEGSKA (reference sequence). The CDR3 has 18 amino acids. DNA of the CDR3: TGCAGTGCTTTCCCTCAGGGGGAATGGGACTCTGGGGCCAACGTCCTGACTTTC. Protein product: CSAFPQGEWDSGANVLTF.

The chain has TRBV28 and TRBJ2-1; D unresolved. The CDR3 contains 13 residues. Germline V gene sequence: CDR1 MDHEN, CDR2 SYDVKM. V lost 7 bases to trimming and J lost 6 bases, with 13 bases between them. CDR3 loop: CASNTNWRNEQFF. In nucleotides, the CDR3 is TGTGCCAGCAACACTAACTGGCGCAATGAGCAGTTCTTC.

This clonotype has ten or more counts. The rearrangement uses TRBV5-1 and TRBJ1-5, with 7 bases fitting TRBD1. CDR1 and CDR2 (germline): SGHRS, YFSETQ. This CDR3 contains 15 residues. The V and J ends lost 4 bases and 4 bases, in that order; junction bases with no gene match: 8. In DNA, the CDR3 is TGCGCCAGCAGCCGGGGAGACAGGGAAAATCAGCCCCAGCATTTT. Translation: CASSRGDRENQPQHF.

This clonotype was seen many times. This chain joins TRBV6-2 or TRBV6-3 and TRBJ2-3; possibly TRBD1 or TRBD2 for D (5 bases each). Germline CDR1 is MNHEY and CDR2 is SVGEGT. This CDR3 spans 18 amino acids. V was cut by 6 bases and J by 6 bases, with 28 bases left in between. The CDR3 sequence: CASRSPFPGTQVLDTQYF. The CDR3 DNA reads as TGTGCCAGCAGGTCTCCTTTTCCAGGGACCCAGGTTTTGGATACGCAGTATTTT.

The sample holds one count of this clonotype. The conserved final phenylalanine or tryptophan is absent from the CDR3, which likely points to a read error. The gene calls are TRBV5-6 and TRBJ1-2; D is unclear. The V end lost 0 bases, the J end lost 3 bases, and 0 bases lay between the germline ends. Germline V gives CDR1 SGHDT, CDR2 YYEEEE. The CDR3 extends over 11 amino acids. In DNA form, the CDR3 reads TGTGCCAGCAGCTTGGACTATGGCTACACCTTG. Its protein is CASSLDYGYTL.

The table lists this clonotype with many counts. This rearrangement joins TRBV24-1 to TRBJ2-3; TRBD1 matches at 7 bases. CDR1 KGHDR and CDR2 SFDVKD come from the germline V gene. The junction had 2 bases not matched to a gene; V was cut back by 6 bases and J by 0 bases. The CDR3 length is 14 residues. CDR3 DNA: TGTGCCACCAGTCTGACAGGGAGCACAGATACGCAGTATTTT. This translates into CATSLTGSTDTQYF.